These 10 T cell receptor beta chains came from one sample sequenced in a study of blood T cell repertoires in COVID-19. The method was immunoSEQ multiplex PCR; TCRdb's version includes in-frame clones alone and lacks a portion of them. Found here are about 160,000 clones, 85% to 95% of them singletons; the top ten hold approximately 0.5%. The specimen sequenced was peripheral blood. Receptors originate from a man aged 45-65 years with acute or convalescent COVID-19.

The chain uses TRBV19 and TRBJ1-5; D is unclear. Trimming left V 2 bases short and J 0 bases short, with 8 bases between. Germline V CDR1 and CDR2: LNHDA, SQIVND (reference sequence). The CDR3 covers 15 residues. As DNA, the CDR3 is TGTGCCAGTAGTATACGGGTACTTAGCAATCAGCCCCAGCATTTT. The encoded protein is CASSIRVLSNQPQHF. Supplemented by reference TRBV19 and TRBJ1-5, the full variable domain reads DGGITQSPKYLFRKEGQNVTLSCEQNLNHDAMYWYRQDPGQGLRLIYYSQIVNDFQKGDIAEGYSVSREKKESFPLTVTSAQKNPTAFYLCASSIRVLSNQPQHFGDGTRLSIL.

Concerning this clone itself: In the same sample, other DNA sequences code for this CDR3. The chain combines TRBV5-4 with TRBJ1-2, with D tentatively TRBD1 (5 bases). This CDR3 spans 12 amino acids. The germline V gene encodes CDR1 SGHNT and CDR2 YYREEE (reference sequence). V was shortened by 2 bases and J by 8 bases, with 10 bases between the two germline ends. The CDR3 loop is CASSFDRGGYTF. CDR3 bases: TGTGCCAGCAGCTTTGACAGAGGCGGCTACACCTTC.

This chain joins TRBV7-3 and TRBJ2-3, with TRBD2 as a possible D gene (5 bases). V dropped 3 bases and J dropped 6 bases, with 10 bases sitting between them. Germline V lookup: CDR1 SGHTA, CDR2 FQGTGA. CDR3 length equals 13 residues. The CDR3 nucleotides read TGTGCCAGCAGCTTTTCTCAGCGGGATACGCAGTATTTT. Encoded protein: CASSFSQRDTQYF.

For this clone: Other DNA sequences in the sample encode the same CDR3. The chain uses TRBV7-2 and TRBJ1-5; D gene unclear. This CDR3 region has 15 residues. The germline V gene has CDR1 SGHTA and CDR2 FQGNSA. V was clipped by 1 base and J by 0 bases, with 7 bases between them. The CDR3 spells CASSLDSNSNQPQHF. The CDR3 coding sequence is TGTGCCAGCAGCTTAGACAGTAATAGCAATCAGCCCCAGCATTTT.

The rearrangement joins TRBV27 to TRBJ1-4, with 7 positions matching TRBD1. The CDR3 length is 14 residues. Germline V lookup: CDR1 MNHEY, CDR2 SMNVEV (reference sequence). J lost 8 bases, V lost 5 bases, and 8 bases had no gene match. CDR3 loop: CASSQGGEGEKLFF. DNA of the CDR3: TGTGCCAGCAGTCAAGGGGGCGAGGGCGAAAAACTGTTTTTT.

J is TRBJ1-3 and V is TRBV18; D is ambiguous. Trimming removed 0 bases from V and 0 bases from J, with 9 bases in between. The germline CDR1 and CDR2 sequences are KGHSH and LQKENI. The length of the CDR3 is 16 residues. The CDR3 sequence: CASSPPRQSSGNTIYF. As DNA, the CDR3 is TGTGCCAGCTCACCACCGAGGCAGAGCTCTGGAAACACCATATATTTT.

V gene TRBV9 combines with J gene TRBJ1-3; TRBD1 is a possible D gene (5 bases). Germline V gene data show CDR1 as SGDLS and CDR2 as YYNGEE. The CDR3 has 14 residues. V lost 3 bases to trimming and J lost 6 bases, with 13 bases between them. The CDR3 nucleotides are TGTGCCAGCAGCGACGGGCCGGGGGAAAACACCATATATTTT. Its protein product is CASSDGPGENTIYF.

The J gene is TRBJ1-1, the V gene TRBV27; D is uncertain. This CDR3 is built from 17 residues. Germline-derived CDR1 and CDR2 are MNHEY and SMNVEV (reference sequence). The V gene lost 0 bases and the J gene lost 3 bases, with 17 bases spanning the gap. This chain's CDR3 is CASSLSKGSLGDTEAFF. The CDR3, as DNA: TGTGCCAGCAGTTTATCGAAAGGGAGCCTTGGGGACACTGAAGCTTTCTTT.

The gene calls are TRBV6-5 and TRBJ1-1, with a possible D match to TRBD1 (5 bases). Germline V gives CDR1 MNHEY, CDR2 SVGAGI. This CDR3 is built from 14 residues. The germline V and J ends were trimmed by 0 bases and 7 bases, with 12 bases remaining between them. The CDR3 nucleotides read TGTGCCAGCAGTTACTCCTACAGGTCGGGTGAAGCTTTCTTT. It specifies CASSYSYRSGEAFF.

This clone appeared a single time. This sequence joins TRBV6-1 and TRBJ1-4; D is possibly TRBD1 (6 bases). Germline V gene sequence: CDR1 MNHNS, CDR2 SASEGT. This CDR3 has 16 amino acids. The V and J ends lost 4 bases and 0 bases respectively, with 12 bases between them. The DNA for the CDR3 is TGTGCCAGCAGTGCCAGACAGGTGGCAACTAATGAAAAACTGTTTTTT. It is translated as CASSARQVATNEKLFF.